This T cell receptor (beta chain) emerged from a study of spatial heterogeneity in lung cancer. About the study: A consistent excess of beta-chain over alpha-chain sequences was detected. Unique TCR and UMI combinations averaged more than ten appearances each in raw reads.

CDR1 and CDR2 from the germline V gene are MNHEY and SVGAGI. The CDR3 length is 13 residues. Deletions cut 6 bases from V and 5 bases from J, with 13 bases between. Time point described: blood at routine non-recurrence follow-up after resection. Whole RNA came from tumor, nontumor lung or frozen PBMC and was sequenced without being sorted. Individually, TCR cDNA molecules were each labelled with a unique molecular identifier. TCRdb re-derived calls from the 5' RACE reads in MiXCR, one entry per CDR3 protein. Altogether about 120,000 distinct CDR3 sequences are present, 9.5% to 15% being singletons, with the ten largest covering around 17%.

The chain has TRBV6-5 and TRBJ1-1, with D possibly being TRBD1 (6 bases). This receptor was identified in a male donor with early-stage non-small cell lung cancer. Here the sequenced sample was PBMCs, taken at follow-up. The CDR3 bases are TGTGCCAGCAGCCTCGGCGACAGGACTGAAGCTTTCTTT. Translation gives CASSLGDRTEAFF.